This TCR beta chain was sequenced during a study of CD8+ T cells in alopecia areata. Looking at the study overall: Tofacitinib lasted 6 to 18 months, then 6 months off drug. General study results and limits: Affected lesional scalp, above all in alopecia totalis/universalis, was more clonal than normal scalp. When scalp samples are sequenced, resident alphabeta T cells of normal skin are also captured.

Extraction and reverse transcription of RNA yielded cDNA as the sequencing template. The assay was immunoSEQ multiplex PCR, and TCRdb's table has in-frame clones only and misses some. The sample has 170,000 or so clones, roughly 65% seen once. Trimming cost V 6 bases and J 5 bases, with 11 bases left between them. Germline CDR1 reads SGHTA; CDR2 reads FQGNSA. The CDR3 loop spans 13 amino acids. A note on this clone: Its target is unknown.

This sequence was found in a human donor with alopecia areata. This rearrangement joins TRBV7-2 to TRBJ1-5; D is uncertain. The specimen comprised CD4+ T cells sorted from blood, sampled at week 0. The CDR3 region is CASSYNIDQPQHF. DNA of the CDR3: TGTGCCAGCAGTTATAATATAGATCAGCCCCAGCATTTT.